This T cell receptor beta chain is drawn from a study of graft-versus-host responses after intestinal transplantation. Germline V lookup: CDR1 MNHEY, CDR2 SMNVEV (reference sequence). V was clipped by 5 bases and J by 5 bases; unmatched bases: 6. The CDR3 spans 13 residues. In this sample, this clone turned up once. Sequenced by immunoSEQ multiplex PCR; TCRdb stores in-frame clones only, minus some. The profile covers tens of thousands of clones, with just under 95% appearing a single time and around 6.7% taken by the ten largest. The chain links TRBV27 to TRBJ2-7; the match to TRBD1 covers 7 bases. The receptor was isolated from a human patient who received an intestinal transplant, so some T cells may come from the graft donor. The input for sequencing was bone marrow, taken nearly 750 days after intestinal transplantation. The CDR3 sequence: CASSILGQDEQYF. CDR3 coding DNA: TGTGCCAGCAGTATCCTAGGACAGGACGAGCAGTACTTC.